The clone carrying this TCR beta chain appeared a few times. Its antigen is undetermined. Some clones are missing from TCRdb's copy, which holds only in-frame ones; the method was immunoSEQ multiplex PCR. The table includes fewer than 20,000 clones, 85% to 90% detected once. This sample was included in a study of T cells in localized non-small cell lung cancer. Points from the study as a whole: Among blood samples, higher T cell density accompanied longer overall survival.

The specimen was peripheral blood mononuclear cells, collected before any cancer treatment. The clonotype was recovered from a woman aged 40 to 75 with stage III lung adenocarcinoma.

The CDR3 nucleotides read TGCGCCAGCAGCGGAACCGGGACAGGGGCCGAGCAGTACTTC. Translation gives CASSGTGTGAEQYF. The genes are TRBV5-1 and TRBJ2-7, with 10 positions matching TRBD1. Germline V gene lookup returns CDR1 SGHRS and CDR2 YFSETQ. The CDR3 covers 14 residues. Unmatched junction bases numbered 7, after V lost 4 bases and J lost 6 bases.